Presented here are 9 T cell receptor beta chains from one specimen sequenced in a study of CD8 T cells in ankylosing spondylitis. In TCRdb, the 5' RACE reads were re-called with MiXCR into one record per CDR3 protein. The table has about 200,000 distinct CDR3 sequences, about 7.3% seen once. Points from the study as a whole: In ankylosing spondylitis blood, a motif of seven or eight highly homologous TCR beta variants appeared characteristic.

The antigens for these receptors are not known. Input material: blood, either unsorted or a sorted T cell fraction (not recorded which). Receptor source: a male donor with ankylosing spondylitis.

This clonotype was seen many times. The rearrangement uses TRBV12-3 or TRBV12-4 and TRBJ2-1; TRBD2 agrees at 7 bases. The CDR3 is made up of 18 amino acids. V was pared by 5 bases and J by 2 bases, with 15 bases of the junction left unmatched. The chain's CDR3 is CASSPTQLANPTYNEQFF. The DNA of the CDR3 is TGTGCCAGCAGTCCTACACAACTAGCGAACCCTACCTACAATGAGCAGTTCTTC.

This clonotype occurred a few times. The rearrangement joins TRBV20-1 to TRBJ2-7, with D unresolved. Trimming stripped 5 bases from V and 2 bases from J, with 7 bases between. The length of the CDR3 is 11 residues. The germline CDR1 and CDR2 sequences are DFQATT and SNEGSKA (reference sequence). In nucleotides, the CDR3 is TGCAGTGCTGCCTGGACCTACGAGCAGTACTTC. Translating gives CSAAWTYEQYF.

There are many counts of this clonotype. The chain uses TRBV7-2 and TRBJ2-1, with a tentative D call TRBD2 (5 bases). V was trimmed by 3 bases and J by 0 bases, leaving 12 bases between them. The germline CDR1 and CDR2 sequences are SGHTA and FQGNSA. The CDR3 is made up of 16 amino acids. The CDR3, as DNA: TGTGCCAGCAGCTTTACGAGGAGGTCCTCCTACAATGAGCAGTTCTTC. This sequence encodes CASSFTRRSSYNEQFF. The full variable domain, in which reference TRBV7-2 and TRBJ2-1 provide the parts outside the CDR3, is GAGVSQSPSNKVTEKGKDVELRCDPISGHTALYWYRQSLGQGLEFLIYFQGNSAPDKSGLPSDRFSAERTGGSVSTLTIQRTQQEDSAVYLCASSFTRRSSYNEQFFGPGTRLTVL.

The genes are TRBV20-1 and TRBJ2-1, with D hard to call. The length of the CDR3 is 14 residues. From germline, CDR1 is DFQATT and CDR2 SNEGSKA (reference sequence). Between the trimmed V and J ends, which lost 2 bases and 6 bases, there was a span of 14 bases. The CDR3 DNA sequence: TGCAGTGCTAGAATCCTGGCGTTAGGCAATGAGCAGTTCTTC. Translated: CSARILALGNEQFF.

This clonotype was recorded at least ten times. This chain links TRBV6-2 or TRBV6-3 with TRBJ1-5; 8 nucleotides align to TRBD1. Germline-derived CDR1 and CDR2 are MNHEY and SVGEGT. This CDR3 comprises 15 residues. Trimming removed 7 bases from V and 2 bases from J; junction bases left unmatched: 7. CDR3 loop: CASTRQGLRNQPQHF. CDR3 sequence (DNA): TGTGCCAGCACCAGACAGGGGTTGCGCAATCAGCCCCAGCATTTT.

This clonotype was counted at least ten times. This rearrangement joins TRBV9 to TRBJ2-7; TRBD2 matches at 11 bases. Germline V gene sequence: CDR1 SGDLS, CDR2 YYNGEE. This CDR3 region has 16 residues. With V trimmed by 3 bases and J by 3 bases, 8 bases remained unmatched. CDR3 coding DNA: TGTGCCAGCAGCGAGGAGGGACTAGCGGCACTCTACGAGCAGTACTTC. The encoded protein is CASSEEGLAALYEQYF.

This clonotype was observed at least ten times. The chain joins TRBV4-1 to TRBJ2-1; D remains ambiguous. From germline, CDR1 is MGHRA and CDR2 YSYEKL. V was shortened by 1 base and J by 6 bases, with 13 bases between the two germline ends. The CDR3 totals 15 residues. CDR3 protein: CASSQGGGRGNEQFF. The CDR3 DNA sequence: TGCGCCAGCAGCCAAGGCGGCGGCAGAGGCAATGAGCAGTTCTTC.

In this sample, this clonotype turned up many times. The chain uses TRBV6-2 or TRBV6-3 and TRBJ2-1, with D possibly TRBD2 on 5 matching bases. Trimming cost V 4 bases and J 1 base, with 8 bases left between them. The CDR3 is made up of 14 amino acids. The V gene's germline CDR1 is MNHEY and CDR2 SVGEGT. The CDR3 region is CASSLEESYNEQFF. CDR3 coding DNA: TGTGCCAGCAGTTTGGAGGAGTCCTACAATGAGCAGTTCTTC.

This clonotype was detected many times. The chain employs TRBV7-9 and TRBJ2-1; 10 bases match TRBD2. Germline V CDR1 and CDR2: SEHNR, FQNEAQ (reference sequence). The CDR3 has 17 amino acids. After removal of 3 bases from V and 2 bases from J, the junction contained 7 bases not matched to a gene. This CDR3 reads CASSLGEREGAYNEQFF. The CDR3 DNA reads as TGTGCCAGCAGCTTGGGGGAGCGGGAGGGAGCCTACAATGAGCAGTTCTTC.